This is a list of T cell receptor beta chains from one sample in a study of T cell responses to AZD1222 COVID-19 vaccine. TCRdb keeps only in-frame clones here, not all; method: immunoSEQ multiplex PCR. The table records about 140,000 clones, 88% of them present only once. Sequencing used peripheral blood, obtained 28 days after the second AZD1222 dose. All receptors come from an adult who received the AZD1222 COVID-19 vaccine. Each CDR3 is given with its conserved first and last residue. The order of the fields is clone size, J gene, V gene, CDR3 protein. Expanded clones get a size class; other rows say once, few or many, or leave the size out.

size: NA; J: TRBJ1-5; V: TRBV7-9; CDR3: CASSEDRGDQPQHF
size: NA; J: TRBJ1-3; V: TRBV28; CDR3: CASSRTGRSGNTIYF
size: NA; J: TRBJ2-2; V: TRBV7-6; CDR3: CASRRDSSNTGELFF
size: NA; J: TRBJ2-3; V: TRBV3-1/TRBV3-2; CDR3: CASSPRAAGADTQYF
size: NA; J: TRBJ1-6; V: TRBV11-1; CDR3: CASSSFDNSPLHF
size: NA; J: TRBJ1-2; V: TRBV23-1; CDR3: CASSHPTGVDCGYTF
size: NA; J: TRBJ1-1; V: TRBV29-1; CDR3: CSVWSRPEAFF
size: NA; J: TRBJ1-2; V: TRBV6-2/TRBV6-3; CDR3: CASSYPGQVGGYTF
size: NA; J: TRBJ1-1; V: TRBV29-1; CDR3: CSVTGQADTEAFF
size: NA; J: TRBJ2-5; V: TRBV5-6; CDR3: CASRASGGRKEIQYF
size: NA; J: TRBJ2-7; V: TRBV6-1; CDR3: CASSERSGGYEQYF
size: NA; J: TRBJ2-7; V: TRBV5-5; CDR3: CASSWTAGPYEQYF
size: few; J: TRBJ1-1; V: TRBV6-2/TRBV6-3; CDR3: CASSYWGGTAEAFF
size: NA; J: TRBJ2-1; V: TRBV12-5; CDR3: CASGLVYNEQFF
size: NA; J: TRBJ1-2; V: TRBV7-2; CDR3: CASSLGVQGHRGYTF
size: NA; J: TRBJ2-7; V: TRBV4-1; CDR3: CASSQVLAGESYEQYF
size: NA; J: TRBJ2-3; V: TRBV6-5; CDR3: CASSYSTGGSTDTQYF
size: NA; J: TRBJ2-1; V: TRBV9; CDR3: CASSVTFSSGSLNEQFF
size: NA; J: TRBJ1-2; V: TRBV28; CDR3: CASSEQTANYGYTF
size: NA; J: TRBJ1-2; V: TRBV19; CDR3: CASTKGGSYGYTF
size: NA; J: TRBJ2-7; V: TRBV27; CDR3: CASSFRAKEYEQYF
size: NA; J: TRBJ2-3; V: TRBV6-5; CDR3: CATSLEPSTDTQYF
size: NA; J: TRBJ1-2; V: TRBV11-1; CDR3: CASTRGPGYGYTF
size: NA; J: TRBJ2-3; V: TRBV5-8; CDR3: CASSDTGGTRRWNTQYF
size: NA; J: TRBJ2-2; V: TRBV11-2; CDR3: CASSLVYMGDTGELFF
size: NA; J: TRBJ2-5; V: TRBV7-2; CDR3: CASSLSTGWGQETQYF
size: NA; J: TRBJ2-1; V: TRBV5-1; CDR3: CASSPGTSGTLSYNEQFF
size: few; J: TRBJ2-1; V: TRBV6-5; CDR3: CALNRASGMRNEQFF
size: NA; J: TRBJ2-3; V: TRBV7-2; CDR3: CASSPSGQGTDTQYF
size: NA; J: TRBJ1-1; V: TRBV28; CDR3: CASSLGRLNTEAFF
size: NA; J: TRBJ2-6; V: TRBV6-5; CDR3: CASSRQATRANVLTF
size: once; J: TRBJ2-3; V: TRBV9; CDR3: CASSASGGPVDTQYF
size: NA; J: TRBJ2-1; V: TRBV7-9; CDR3: CASSLARGSIDEQFF
size: few; J: TRBJ1-5; V: TRBV19; CDR3: CASWKVRGVGQGSSNQPQHF
size: NA; J: TRBJ1-1; V: TRBV4-3; CDR3: CASSQGGQLNTEAFF
size: NA; J: TRBJ1-1; V: TRBV19; CDR3: CASTLQGGNTEAFF
size: NA; J: TRBJ1-1; V: TRBV11-3; CDR3: CASSLQGTEAFF
size: NA; J: TRBJ1-3; V: TRBV5-1; CDR3: CASSYGGNTIYF
size: NA; J: TRBJ2-1; V: TRBV5-6; CDR3: CASRKNSGMRNEQFF
size: NA; J: TRBJ2-3; V: TRBV24-1; CDR3: CATSDFRQGISADTQYF
size: NA; J: TRBJ2-5; V: TRBV5-5; CDR3: CASSSGLPGQGGETQYF
size: NA; J: TRBJ1-4; V: TRBV5-1; CDR3: CASSLSNEKLFF
size: NA; J: TRBJ1-1; V: TRBV6-1; CDR3: CASSEAGQKNTEAFF
size: NA; J: TRBJ1-1; V: TRBV3-1/TRBV3-2; CDR3: CASSHRGEAFF
size: NA; J: TRBJ1-2; V: TRBV28; CDR3: CASSLVEVYYGYTF
size: NA; J: TRBJ2-2; V: TRBV3-1/TRBV3-2; CDR3: CASSLVRGWTGELFF
size: NA; J: TRBJ2-2; V: TRBV11-2; CDR3: CASSRPRGLDTGELFF
size: once; J: TRBJ2-7; V: TRBV6-5; CDR3: CASRGGGINYEQYF
size: NA; J: TRBJ1-2; V: TRBV5-6; CDR3: CASRRLGGDYGYTF
size: few; J: TRBJ1-4; V: TRBV5-1; CDR3: CASTPQGATGEKLFF
size: NA; J: TRBJ1-2; V: TRBV19; CDR3: CASRQGRHRSYGYTF
size: NA; J: TRBJ1-5; V: TRBV5-1; CDR3: CASSLDGGYNQPQHF
size: NA; J: TRBJ1-2; V: TRBV7-2; CDR3: CASSEAGQARGYTF